This paragraph reports one T cell receptor beta chain. Its antigen is not identified. This CDR3 spans 14 amino acids. Germline V gene data show CDR1 as SNHLY and CDR2 as FYNNEI. The V and J ends lost 8 bases and 0 bases respectively, with 11 bases between them. This sample is part of a study of cytomegalovirus exposure and HLA in healthy donors. Overall study results and limits: Reported performance of the classifier showed diagnosis of cytomegalovirus status with high specificity and sensitivity.

Primers included in the PCR were 60 Vbeta and 13 Jbeta primers. Measured with immunoSEQ multiplex PCR; TCRdb has only the in-frame clones, and not every one. The sample gives over 95,000 clones, 60% to 85% of which show up once; less than 3.5% is in the top ten. The chain joins TRBV2 to TRBJ1-5; unclear D gene. The source of this sequence is a female donor in good health and CMV-seronegative. Specimen: PBMCs. The chain's CDR3 is CASLPGNSNQPQHF. The CDR3 DNA follows: TGTGCCAGCCTGCCGGGTAATAGCAATCAGCCCCAGCATTTT.